The source of this T cell receptor (beta chain) is a study of T cells after yellow fever vaccination. Each CDR3 protein gets one entry after TCRdb re-called the 5' RACE reads with MiXCR. The sample has 350,000 to 450,000 distinct CDR3 sequences, 15% to 20% seen once. On this clonotype: Its antigen is as yet unknown.

Overall study results and limits: Only a minor proportion of clonotypes was detected across both CD4 and CD8 compartments.

The specimen was PBMCs, collected before the yellow fever booster vaccination. The sequence was collected from a man aged 18 to 30 who received the YFV17D yellow fever vaccine.

In DNA, the CDR3 is TGTGCCAGCAGCTTAGATCCGGGCCCCATAGAGACCCAGTACTTC. This sequence encodes CASSLDPGPIETQYF. The rearrangement uses TRBV11-2 and TRBJ2-5; no definite D call. V lost 0 bases to trimming and J lost 4 bases, with 12 bases between them. CDR1 is SGHAT, CDR2 FQNNGV, per germline. CDR3 length: 15 residues.